This T cell receptor (beta chain) derives from a study of radiotherapy plus CTLA-4 blockade in lung cancer. Study at large: Objective responses were documented in around 19% of patients, with disease control in approximately 31%. Study observations and caveats: Reportedly, early blood T cell clone dynamics best predicted response, with interferon-beta. Radiotherapy plus ipilimumab was followed by expansion in blood of tumor-derived TCR clones.

Those with chemo-refractory metastatic non-small-cell lung cancer were treated with focal radiation combined with CTLA-4 blockade using ipilimumab. Data came from immunoSEQ multiplex PCR; TCRdb stores just in-frame clones and leaves some out. The sample consists of roughly 45,000 clones, about two thirds of them appearing once. About this clone: The antigen remains undetermined.

The source was peripheral blood, collected from a patient treated with radiotherapy plus ipilimumab. The receptor comes from a human donor with non-small cell lung cancer who had a partial response to radiotherapy plus ipilimumab.

CDR3: CATSSRQDSIYEQYF. In DNA form, the CDR3 reads TGTGCCACCAGCTCGCGACAGGATAGCATTTACGAGCAGTACTTC. V is TRBV15 and J is TRBJ2-7, with D maybe TRBD1 (6 bases). The CDR3 consists of 15 residues. From germline, CDR1 is LNHNV and CDR2 YYDKDF (reference sequence). V lost 5 bases, J lost 4 bases, and 18 bases lay in between.